This T cell receptor beta chain was retrieved from a study of CD8+ T cells in alopecia areata. Sequencing relied on a cDNA template that was reverse transcribed from extracted RNA. Produced via immunoSEQ multiplex PCR; TCRdb's table is partial and in-frame only. The repertoire has about 13,000 clones, approximately 58% of them found once; the top ten carry approximately 3.6%. The study, taken as a whole, reports: Among the cells sequenced in scalp samples are also the resident alphabeta T cells of normal skin. Although TCR sharing was seen in mice, sharing across patients was less clear, possibly for HLA-related reasons. Lesional scalp, notably in alopecia totalis/universalis, had clonality above that of normal scalp.

This clone is large. Antigen unknown. The CDR3 spans 14 residues. Germline CDR1 and CDR2: MDHEN and SYDVKM. V gave up 5 bases and J gave up 3 bases, with 10 bases separating them. Sorting of CD4+ cells into CD25+CD127- cells was performed for a handful of patients. Collection of lesional scalp punch biopsies and peripheral blood was performed in alopecia areata patients. Sequenced input: CD4+ Tregs sorted from blood. The source of this sequence is a human donor with alopecia areata. The chain is built from TRBV28 and TRBJ2-2, with D possibly TRBD2 on 6 matching bases. CDR3 sequence (DNA): TGTGCCAGCAGTCCCGGAGGGCACACCGGGGAGCTGTTTTTT. It codes for CASSPGGHTGELFF.